The 16 T cell receptor beta chains below were found in one sample sequenced in a study of blood T cell repertoires in COVID-19. Generated by immunoSEQ multiplex PCR, the TCRdb table keeps only in-frame clones and is missing some. The data hold around 200,000 clones, with 84% observed a single time. Material: peripheral blood. These receptors originate from a human donor in a cohort sampled during active COVID-19.

The CDR3, as DNA: TGTGCCAGCGTTTTGAGCGGGGGGACCGGGGAGCTGTTTTTT. Translated: CASVLSGGTGELFF. This chain joins TRBV28 and TRBJ2-2; 9 nucleotides line up with TRBD2. Germline assignment: CDR1 MDHEN and CDR2 SYDVKM. This CDR3 comprises 14 residues. V lost 8 bases to trimming and J lost 5 bases; unmatched junction nucleotides: 6. Based on the CDR3 plus reference TRBV28 and TRBJ2-2, the full variable domain is DVKVTQSSRYLVKRTGEKVFLECVQDMDHENMFWYRQDPGLGLRLIYFSYDVKMKEKGDIPEGYSVSREKKERFSLILESASTNQTSMYLCASVLSGGTGELFFGEGSRLTVL.

In DNA form, the CDR3 reads TGTGCCAGCAGCTCCGACCGCGGGGGGGGTACAGATACGCAGTATTTT. Translating gives CASSSDRGGGTDTQYF. This rearrangement joins TRBV3-1 (or the pseudogene TRBV3-2) to TRBJ2-3, with TRBD2 matching 9 bases. Germline V gene data show CDR1 as LGHDT and CDR2 as YNNKEL (reference sequence). V shed 5 bases and J 3 bases; nucleotides not matched to a gene: 9. The CDR3 consists of 16 residues.

V usage is TRBV5-6 and J usage is TRBJ2-1; 10 bases line up with TRBD2. Germline loops: CDR1 SGHDT, CDR2 YYEEEE. CDR3 length: 17 amino acids. Trimming removed 2 bases from V and 3 bases from J; junction bases left unmatched: 8. This CDR3 is CASSLPTSGSYYNEQFF. The CDR3 coding sequence is TGTGCCAGCAGCTTACCGACTAGCGGGTCTTACTACAATGAGCAGTTCTTC.

Only one count was recorded for this clone. The rearrangement links TRBV13 to TRBJ2-2, with 8 bases aligning to TRBD1. CDR3 size: 17 residues. The germline CDR1 and CDR2 sequences are PRHDT and FYEKMQ (reference sequence). The junction had 11 bases not matched to a gene; V was cut back by 3 bases and J by 5 bases. Written as DNA, the CDR3 is TGTGCCAGCAGCTTCCCCCCGCAGACAGGGGTTACCGGGGAGCTGTTTTTT. Protein product: CASSFPPQTGVTGELFF.

In DNA form, the CDR3 reads TGTGCCATCAGTGAGTCCGTTGGCACCCCCTATGGCTACACCTTC. Translating gives CAISESVGTPYGYTF. The chain links TRBV10-3 to TRBJ1-2; D unclear. Germline CDR1 is ENHRY and CDR2 is SYGVKD. The CDR3 is 15 amino acids. V was clipped by 0 bases and J by 4 bases, with 12 bases between them.

This chain connects TRBV6-8 to TRBJ2-7, with 8 bases identical to TRBD1. This CDR3 is 14 amino acids long. Germline CDR1 is MNHGY and CDR2 is SAAAGT. Trimming cost V 7 bases and J 1 base; bases outside gene matches: 6. Here the CDR3 reads CASTGQGTSYEQYF. CDR3 DNA sequence: TGTGCCAGCACCGGACAGGGCACTTCCTACGAGCAGTACTTC.

The rearrangement links TRBV3-1 (or the pseudogene TRBV3-2) to TRBJ1-6, with D perhaps matching TRBD1 (5 bases). Germline loops: CDR1 LGHDT, CDR2 YNNKEL (reference sequence). This CDR3 has 15 residues. The germline V and J ends were trimmed by 4 bases and 5 bases, with 12 bases remaining between them. CDR3 in amino acids: CASSRTGFDNSPLHF. The CDR3 DNA sequence: TGTGCCAGCAGCCGAACAGGTTTCGATAATTCACCCCTCCACTTT.

This sequence joins TRBV2 and TRBJ2-7, with D tentatively TRBD1 (7 bases). The CDR3 sequence is 12 residues long. Trimming stripped 5 bases from V and 6 bases from J, with 11 bases between. The germline CDR1 and CDR2 sequences are SNHLY and FYNNEI. The CDR3 nucleotides are TGTGCCAGCAGTTCAGGGGGAGGCGAGCAGTACTTC. This sequence encodes CASSSGGGEQYF. The complete variable domain, with remaining parts taken from reference TRBV2 and TRBJ2-7, reads EPEVTQTPSHQVTQMGQEVILRCVPISNHLYFYWYRQILGQKVEFLVSFYNNEISEKSEIFDDQFSVERPDGSNFTLKIRSTKLEDSAMYFCASSSGGGEQYFGPGTRLTVT.

V gene TRBV7-7 combines with J gene TRBJ2-5; D call uncertain. V lost 1 base, J lost 6 bases, and 12 bases lay in between. Germline CDR1 SSHAT, CDR2 FNYEAQ (reference sequence). The CDR3 has 14 amino acids. CDR3 amino acids: CASSLVAGRQTQYF. The DNA of the CDR3 is TGTGCCAGCAGCTTAGTGGCAGGCAGGCAGACCCAGTACTTC.

The chain links TRBV20-1 to TRBJ1-1, with D unresolved. V lost 3 bases to trimming and J lost 7 bases, with 6 bases between them. The CDR3 is 10 residues long. The germline gives CDR1 DFQATT, CDR2 SNEGSKA (reference sequence). The CDR3 loop is CSARRVEAFF. The CDR3 nucleotides read TGCAGTGCTAGGAGGGTTGAAGCTTTCTTT.

The chain uses TRBV27 and TRBJ1-2; possible D gene TRBD1, 5 bases. CDR3 length: 15 residues. The germline gives CDR1 MNHEY, CDR2 SMNVEV (reference sequence). Trimming removed 5 bases at V and 5 bases at J, with 18 bases between. CDR3 residues: CASSPSSGLGYGYTF. CDR3 bases: TGTGCCAGCAGTCCGTCCTCAGGGCTTGGGTATGGCTACACCTTC.

The rearrangement uses TRBV6-5 and TRBJ2-7; no reliable D call. CDR1 and CDR2 (germline): MNHEY, SVGAGI. This CDR3 is built from 13 residues. V was trimmed by 6 bases and J by 5 bases, leaving 14 bases between them. The CDR3 bases are TGTGCCAGCAGGGTGGAGTCCCGGAACGAGCAGTACTTC. This sequence encodes CASRVESRNEQYF.

The rearrangement joins TRBV11-2 to TRBJ2-5, with D perhaps TRBD1 (5 bases). CDR1 and CDR2 (germline): SGHAT, FQNNGV. The CDR3 sequence is 14 residues long. The ends were cut back, 5 bases at V and 2 bases at J, with 12 bases in the middle. The CDR3 loop reads CASSPQAKQETQYF. The CDR3, as DNA: TGTGCCAGCAGCCCACAGGCTAAACAAGAGACCCAGTACTTC.

V is TRBV5-1 and J is TRBJ1-1; D gene ambiguous. The CDR3 is made up of 14 amino acids. The germline V gene encodes CDR1 SGHRS and CDR2 YFSETQ. The germline V and J ends were trimmed by 4 bases and 5 bases, with 15 bases remaining between them. This CDR3 is CASSPGRGGTEAFF. The CDR3 DNA is TGCGCCAGCAGCCCCGGCCGAGGAGGGACTGAAGCTTTCTTT.

The CDR3 loop reads CASSQVSSYEQYF. The CDR3 DNA reads as TGTGCCAGCAGCCAAGTTTCGTCCTACGAGCAGTACTTC. The rearrangement uses TRBV3-1 (or the pseudogene TRBV3-2) and TRBJ2-7; D uncertain. CDR3 length equals 13 residues. Trimming removed 1 base from V and 1 base from J, with 5 bases in between. The germline CDR1 and CDR2 sequences are LGHDT and YNNKEL (reference sequence).

V gene TRBV15 combines with J gene TRBJ2-7; D possibly corresponds to TRBD1 (5 bases). Germline CDR1 is LNHNV and CDR2 is YYDKDF (reference sequence). V was shortened by 0 bases and J by 3 bases, with 12 bases between the two germline ends. This CDR3 comprises 15 residues. The CDR3 DNA follows: TGTGCCACCAGCAGAGATCCTCAGGGAAACTACGAGCAGTACTTC. Its translation: CATSRDPQGNYEQYF. Complete variable domain (other parts from reference TRBV15 and TRBJ2-7): DAMVIQNPRYQVTQFGKPVTLSCSQTLNHNVMYWYQQKSSQAPKLLFHYYDKDFNNEADTPDNFQSRRPNTSFCFLDIRSPGLGDTAMYLCATSRDPQGNYEQYFGPGTRLTVT.